These 22 T cell receptor beta chains were all obtained from the same sample, sequenced in a study of CD4 T cells in relation to SARS-CoV-2 and coronaviruses. TCRdb keeps only in-frame clones here, not all; method: immunoSEQ multiplex PCR. The sample records about 41,000 clones, roughly 84% being singletons. Antigens for these TCRs are unknown. Sequenced sample: naive CD4+ T cells from PBMCs, cultured in vitro. Subset meaning: naive CD4+ T cells isolated by negative enrichment. These receptors were collected from an adult with COVID-19.

The J gene is TRBJ2-2, the V gene TRBV30; D gene unclear. Deletions cut 2 bases from V and 8 bases from J, with 6 bases between. Per the germline V gene, CDR1 is GTSNPN and CDR2 is SVGIG (reference sequence). The CDR3 consists of 11 residues. Written as DNA, the CDR3 is TGTGCCTGGAGTTCTTTAGGGGAGCTGTTTTTT. This encodes CAWSSLGELFF.

This clone was detected once. V is TRBV12-3 or TRBV12-4 and J is TRBJ2-1; 8 bases line up with TRBD1. The CDR3 totals 13 residues. The V segment lost 6 bases and the J segment 4 bases; nucleotides outside the gene matches: 2. CDR3 nucleotides: TGTGCCAGCAGCCGACAGGGGTACAATGAGCAGTTCTTC. As protein: CASSRQGYNEQFF.

The chain employs TRBV25-1 and TRBJ2-1, with D uncertain. The CDR3 spans 15 residues. V lost 0 bases and J lost 9, with 15 bases in between. Germline lookup yields CDR1 MGHDK and CDR2 SYGVNS. DNA for the CDR3: TGTGCCAGCAGTGAATATTTGGCTCTCGGGCCTGAGCAGTTCTTC. It specifies CASSEYLALGPEQFF.

The chain recombines TRBV6-5 with TRBJ2-7; 14 bases are a match to TRBD2. The V and J ends lost 5 bases and 5 bases, in that order; junction bases with no gene match: 5. This CDR3 comprises 15 residues. The germline gives CDR1 MNHEY, CDR2 SVGAGI. The CDR3 reads CASSRGTSGSHEQYF. CDR3 DNA sequence: TGTGCCAGCAGTCGCGGGACTAGCGGGAGTCACGAGCAGTACTTC.

The chain employs TRBV28 and TRBJ1-2, with TRBD1 as a possible D gene (5 bases). The CDR3 is 14 residues long. Per the germline V gene, CDR1 is MDHEN and CDR2 is SYDVKM. The V gene lost 7 bases and the J gene lost 5 bases, with 17 bases spanning the gap. The CDR3 sequence: CASITDRRGYGYTF. The CDR3 DNA reads as TGTGCCAGCATCACAGACAGAAGAGGGTATGGCTACACCTTC.

J is TRBJ2-3 and V is TRBV7-2, with 9 bases fitting TRBD2. Germline loops: CDR1 SGHTA, CDR2 FQGNSA. The V gene end was trimmed by 8 bases and the J gene end by 8 bases; junction bases not matched to a gene: 17. This CDR3 region has 16 residues. CDR3 nucleotides: TGTGCCAGCTCGGGGTTGGCGGGAGGGCCGGGGGGTACGCAGTATTTT. Its translation is CASSGLAGGPGGTQYF.

The chain's CDR3 is CASSSNRFEKLFF. CDR3 nucleotides: TGTGCCAGTAGTTCGAACAGGTTTGAAAAACTGTTTTTT. The gene calls are TRBV19 and TRBJ1-4, with D perhaps matching TRBD1 (5 bases). Per germline, CDR1 LNHDA and CDR2 SQIVND (reference sequence). The CDR3 is 13 amino acids. The V end was cut by 5 bases, the J end by 7 bases, with 11 bases between.

The rearrangement links TRBV5-1 to TRBJ2-2; the D gene is possibly TRBD1 (6 bases). V lost 4 bases, J lost 4 bases, and 8 bases lay in between. Germline-derived CDR1 and CDR2 are SGHRS and YFSETQ. The CDR3 is 13 residues long. CDR3 DNA sequence: TGCGCCAGCAGCAGGGGGAGCACCGGGGAGCTGTTTTTT. Protein: CASSRGSTGELFF.

The chain links TRBV19 to TRBJ2-1; D remains ambiguous. Germline values: CDR1 LNHDA, CDR2 SQIVND (reference sequence). This CDR3 comprises 14 residues. Trimming shortened V by 7 bases and J by 5 bases, and 15 bases separated the two germline ends. The CDR3 region is CASKGPGVDNEQFF. The CDR3 DNA sequence: TGTGCCAGTAAAGGCCCCGGAGTTGACAATGAGCAGTTCTTC.

This chain links TRBV6-5 with TRBJ2-3; 11 bases map to TRBD2. V lost 5 bases and J lost 4; bases outside the gene matches: 5. This CDR3 region has 15 residues. Germline CDR1 MNHEY, CDR2 SVGAGI. CDR3 sequence reads: CASSPTSGNPDTQYF. In nucleotides, the CDR3 is TGTGCCAGCAGTCCGACTAGCGGGAACCCAGATACGCAGTATTTT.

The V call is TRBV7-8, the J call TRBJ2-7, with D perhaps given as TRBD1 or TRBD2 (6 bases each). The CDR3 consists of 15 residues. V lost 5 bases, J lost 4 bases, and 18 bases lay in between. The germline V gene encodes CDR1 SGHVS and CDR2 FQNEAQ. For the CDR3, the DNA is TGTGCCAGCAGCCCACGGTTCGGGGGCGAGTACGAGCAGTACTTC. Translating it yields CASSPRFGGEYEQYF.

The rearrangement uses TRBV7-9 and TRBJ2-7; TRBD2 aligns across 8 bases. This CDR3 contains 13 residues. Germline V gene sequence: CDR1 SEHNR, CDR2 FQNEAQ (reference sequence). Unmatched junction bases numbered 4, after V lost 2 bases and J lost 7 bases. CDR3 amino acids: CASSLNGGREQYF. The CDR3 region has the DNA TGTGCCAGCAGCTTAAACGGCGGGAGGGAGCAGTACTTC.

In the case of this clone: A junction end diverges from the germline sequence, so it may reflect a read error. This chain connects TRBV7-9 to TRBJ2-3, with D uncertain. In germline, CDR1 is SEHNR, CDR2 FQNEAQ (reference sequence). The CDR3 is 10 amino acids. This CDR3 is CASSLDTQYF. CDR3 coding DNA: TGTGCCAGCAGTTTAGATACGCAGTATTTT.

The chain uses TRBV19 and TRBJ1-5; 11 bases match TRBD1. V was pared by 7 bases and J by 4 bases, with 12 bases of the junction left unmatched. CDR1 and CDR2 (germline): LNHDA, SQIVND (reference sequence). The CDR3 sequence is 17 residues long. The CDR3 reads CASNRDRGFATNQPQHF. DNA for the CDR3: TGTGCCAGTAACCGGGACAGGGGGTTTGCAACGAATCAGCCCCAGCATTTT.

The chain recombines TRBV5-1 with TRBJ2-7; TRBD1 matches at 9 bases. The V gene's germline CDR1 is SGHRS and CDR2 YFSETQ. This CDR3 is 18 amino acids long. With V trimmed by 0 bases and J by 2 bases, 12 bases remained unmatched. The CDR3 loop reads CASSLALDWDRETYEQYF. CDR3 DNA sequence: TGCGCCAGCAGCTTGGCCCTGGATTGGGACAGGGAAACCTACGAGCAGTACTTC.

The gene calls are TRBV25-1 and TRBJ2-1, with 10 bases aligning to TRBD2. Losses at the gene ends were 8 bases for V and 5 bases for J; bases not matched to a gene: 9. This CDR3 is built from 15 residues. Germline CDR1 MGHDK, CDR2 SYGVNS. The CDR3 is CASVLAGGSHNEQFF. The CDR3 DNA reads TGTGCCAGCGTATTAGCGGGAGGCAGTCACAATGAGCAGTTCTTC.

The rearrangement links TRBV24-1 to TRBJ2-1; D ambiguous. CDR3 length: 13 amino acids. Trimming removed 9 bases from V and 7 bases from J, with 15 bases in between. Germline V gene lookup returns CDR1 KGHDR and CDR2 SFDVKD. The CDR3 reads CATSKTHLNEQFF. CDR3 nucleotides: TGTGCCACCTCCAAAACCCACTTAAATGAGCAGTTCTTC.

Here the CDR3 reads CASSRDTEKLFF. For the CDR3, the DNA is TGTGCCAGCAGCCGGGACACGGAAAAACTGTTTTTT. The V and J genes are TRBV6-5 and TRBJ1-4; the D gene is possibly TRBD1 (6 bases). The V gene lost 6 bases and the J gene lost 8 bases, with 10 bases spanning the gap. Germline CDR1 reads MNHEY; CDR2 reads SVGAGI. There are 12 residues in the CDR3.

This sequence joins TRBV15 and TRBJ2-3; the match to TRBD2 covers 11 bases. Germline trimming cut 4 bases from V and 4 bases from J; bases unmatched to any gene: 4. Germline V lookup: CDR1 LNHNV, CDR2 YYDKDF (reference sequence). The CDR3 length is 15 residues. CDR3 nucleotides: TGTGCCACCAGCATACTAGCGGGAGCATCAGATACGCAGTATTTT. It yields the protein CATSILAGASDTQYF.

V and J are TRBV5-6 and TRBJ1-4; no reliable D call. The V and J ends lost 1 base and 3 bases respectively, with 4 bases between them. The CDR3 contains 13 residues. Germline V gene lookup returns CDR1 SGHDT and CDR2 YYEEEE. CDR3 sequence reads: CASSLNSNEKLFF. The CDR3 nucleotides are TGTGCCAGCAGCTTGAATTCTAATGAAAAACTGTTTTTT.

The chain carries TRBV28 and TRBJ1-5; D is unclear. The V and J ends lost 7 bases and 0 bases respectively, with 7 bases between them. CDR1 and CDR2 (germline): MDHEN, SYDVKM. The CDR3 totals 13 residues. The CDR3 here is CASTHYSNQPQHF. The CDR3 DNA follows: TGTGCCAGCACCCATTATAGCAATCAGCCCCAGCATTTT.

The chain carries TRBV20-1 and TRBJ1-5; 8 positions match TRBD1. The ends lost 6 bases at V and 3 bases at J; junction bases unmatched: 7. The germline CDR1 and CDR2 sequences are DFQATT and SNEGSKA (reference sequence). The CDR3 is made up of 14 amino acids. The CDR3 sequence is CSASGTGVNQPQHF. In nucleotides, the CDR3 is TGCAGTGCAAGTGGGACAGGTGTCAATCAGCCCCAGCATTTT.